This TCR beta chain was profiled in a study of regulatory T cells in long-lasting Graves disease. This sample's time point: newly diagnosed GD, antithyroid drugs for less than 3 months. PBMCs provided the RNA from which the TCR library was made. Diagnosing Graves' disease relied on the American Thyroid Association guidelines. This clonotype was seen ten or more times. To make TCR beta libraries, researchers used iRepertoire HTBI primers and Arm-PCR of CDR3 regions. TCRdb reprocessed the multiplex PCR reads with MiXCR, giving one entry per CDR3 protein. The data hold under 300,000 distinct CDR3 sequences, with about 18% observed a single time. The germline CDR1 and CDR2 sequences are SGHVS and FQNEAQ. Deletions cut 2 bases from V and 4 bases from J, with 8 bases between. The CDR3 has 13 amino acids.

The source material was peripheral blood mononuclear cells (PBMCs), sampled at new diagnosis, from a patient treated with antithyroid drugs. The chain uses TRBV7-8 and TRBJ2-5; D perhaps matches TRBD1 (5 bases). The source of this sequence is a female donor with Graves disease. The CDR3 region is CASSLLGVETQYF. As DNA, the CDR3 is TGTGCCAGCAGCTTATTAGGGGTAGAGACCCAGTACTTC.